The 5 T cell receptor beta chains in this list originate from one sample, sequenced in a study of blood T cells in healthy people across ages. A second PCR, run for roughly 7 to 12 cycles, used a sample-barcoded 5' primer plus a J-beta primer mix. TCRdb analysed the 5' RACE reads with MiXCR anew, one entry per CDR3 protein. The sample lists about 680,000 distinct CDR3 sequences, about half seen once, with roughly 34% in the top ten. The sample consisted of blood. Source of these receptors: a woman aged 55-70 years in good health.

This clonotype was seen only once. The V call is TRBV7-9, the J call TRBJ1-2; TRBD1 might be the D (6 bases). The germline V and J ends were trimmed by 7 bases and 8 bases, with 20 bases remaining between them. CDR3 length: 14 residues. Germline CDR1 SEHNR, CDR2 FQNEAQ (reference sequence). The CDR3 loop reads CASTHGGRDGGYTF. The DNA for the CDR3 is TGTGCCAGCACCCACGGGGGCAGGGATGGAGGCTACACCTTC.

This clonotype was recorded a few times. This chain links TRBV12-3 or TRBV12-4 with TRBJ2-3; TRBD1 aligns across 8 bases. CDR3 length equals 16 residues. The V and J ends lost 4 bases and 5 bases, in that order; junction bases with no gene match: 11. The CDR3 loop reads CASSSGRTGSLDTQYF. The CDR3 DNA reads TGTGCCAGCAGTTCGGGGCGGACAGGGTCATTAGATACGCAGTATTTT.

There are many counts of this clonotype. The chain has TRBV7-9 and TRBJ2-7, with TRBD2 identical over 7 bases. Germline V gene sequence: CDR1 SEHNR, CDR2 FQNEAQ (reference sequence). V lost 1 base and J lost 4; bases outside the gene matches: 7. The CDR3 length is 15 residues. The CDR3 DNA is TGTGCCAGCAGCTTAGGGGGCGGGAGTGGTTACGAGCAGTACTTC. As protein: CASSLGGGSGYEQYF.

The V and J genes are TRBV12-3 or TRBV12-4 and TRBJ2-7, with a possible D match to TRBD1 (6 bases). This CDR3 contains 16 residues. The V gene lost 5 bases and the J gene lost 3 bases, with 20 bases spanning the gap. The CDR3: CASSQLGRTANYEQYF. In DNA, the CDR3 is TGTGCCAGCAGTCAACTGGGAAGGACAGCTAACTACGAGCAGTACTTC.

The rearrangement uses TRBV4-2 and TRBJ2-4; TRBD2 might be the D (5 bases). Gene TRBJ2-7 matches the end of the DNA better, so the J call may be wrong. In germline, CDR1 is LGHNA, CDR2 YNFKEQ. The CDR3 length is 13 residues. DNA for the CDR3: TGTGCCAGCAGCCATCAACTAGGGTACGAGCAGTACTTC. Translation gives CASSHQLGYEQYF.